The 9 T cell receptor beta chains listed next were all sequenced from one sample in a study of T cells in Graves' hyperthyroidism and ophthalmopathy. TCR beta CDR3 regions were amplified from RNA transcripts. The HTBI set primed first-round TCR CDR3 RT-PCR. A single record per CDR3 protein comes from TCRdb applying MiXCR to the multiplex PCR reads. The table lists about 460,000 distinct CDR3 sequences, 20% to 25% of them singletons. The source material was blood. The receptors derive from a woman between 65 and 79 years old with Graves' ophthalmopathy.

This clonotype was observed a few times. The V gene is TRBV10-2, the J gene TRBJ1-1; unclear D gene. Trimming shortened V by 2 bases and J by 5 bases, and 6 bases separated the two germline ends. This CDR3 has 12 amino acids. The germline V gene encodes CDR1 WSHSY and CDR2 SAAADI. For the CDR3, the DNA is TGCGCCAGCAGTGAGGTCAGAACTGAAGCTTTCTTT. Translating it yields CASSEVRTEAFF.

This clonotype was counted at least ten times. This chain joins TRBV15 and TRBJ2-1; 7 nucleotides agree with TRBD2. CDR1 and CDR2 (germline): LNHNV, YYDKDF (reference sequence). V was clipped by 2 bases and J by 5 bases; unmatched bases: 3. This CDR3 region has 14 residues. The CDR3, as DNA: TGTGCCACCAGCAGATACGGGAGGCACAATGAGCAGTTCTTC. Its protein is CATSRYGRHNEQFF.

The sample holds many counts of this clonotype. The chain couples TRBV3-1 to TRBJ2-5; D not certain. Germline V lookup: CDR1 LGHDT, CDR2 YNNKEL (reference sequence). The CDR3 is 12 residues long. V dropped 1 base and J dropped 8 bases, with 8 bases sitting between them. The CDR3 bases are TGTGCCAGCAGCCAAGGAGGCCTAACCCAGTACTTC. It yields the protein CASSQGGLTQYF.

The chain is built from TRBV13 and TRBJ1-1; D gene ambiguous. This CDR3 is 15 amino acids long. In germline, CDR1 is PRHDT, CDR2 FYEKMQ (reference sequence). Trimming took off 0 bases at V and 4 bases at J, with 12 bases between the two ends. The CDR3 DNA sequence: TGTGCCAGCAGCTTAGGCGAGGGTGCGGGCACTGAAGCTTTCTTT. It specifies CASSLGEGAGTEAFF.

This clonotype occurred many times. J is TRBJ2-7 and V is TRBV12-5; unclear D gene. Germline CDR1 reads LGHNT; CDR2 reads FRNRAP. Between the trimmed V and J ends, which lost 3 bases and 4 bases, there was a span of 4 bases. The CDR3 is 11 residues long. This chain's CDR3 is CASGLLYEQYF. The CDR3 DNA reads as TGTGCTAGTGGTTTACTGTACGAGCAGTACTTC.

This clonotype came up many times. Written as DNA, the CDR3 is TGTGCCAGCAGTTTGGGCACCTATAATTCACCCCTCCACTTT. Residues: CASSLGTYNSPLHF. This rearrangement joins TRBV12-3 or TRBV12-4 to TRBJ1-6; D is undetermined. There are 14 residues in the CDR3. V gave up 3 bases and J gave up 2 bases, with 5 bases separating them.

This sequence joins TRBV6-9 and TRBJ1-3, with a weak D call TRBD1 (6 bases). Germline CDR1 MNHGY, CDR2 SVAAGI. The V end was cut by 3 bases, the J end by 0 bases, with 18 bases between. The CDR3 is made up of 18 amino acids. CDR3 residues: CASSYPGKGGVSGNTIYF. CDR3 coding DNA: TGTGCCAGCAGTTACCCCGGGAAGGGGGGGGTCTCTGGAAACACCATATATTTT.

CDR3: CASSQHHEQYF. The CDR3 DNA is TGCGCCAGCAGCCAACACCACGAGCAGTACTTC. This sequence joins TRBV4-3 and TRBJ2-7; D is uncertain. This CDR3 has 11 residues. Trimming took 2 bases from V and 5 from J, leaving 4 bases between them. The germline CDR1 and CDR2 sequences are LGHNA and YSLEER.

The chain links TRBV12-3 or TRBV12-4 to TRBJ2-2, with 12 bases fitting TRBD2. V shed 5 bases, J shed 7 bases, and the junction held 11 bases outside the gene matches. CDR3 length equals 17 residues. The chain's CDR3 is CASSPGTSGLRSGELFF. The CDR3 bases are TGTGCCAGCAGTCCCGGGACTAGCGGGCTCCGTAGCGGGGAGCTGTTTTTT.